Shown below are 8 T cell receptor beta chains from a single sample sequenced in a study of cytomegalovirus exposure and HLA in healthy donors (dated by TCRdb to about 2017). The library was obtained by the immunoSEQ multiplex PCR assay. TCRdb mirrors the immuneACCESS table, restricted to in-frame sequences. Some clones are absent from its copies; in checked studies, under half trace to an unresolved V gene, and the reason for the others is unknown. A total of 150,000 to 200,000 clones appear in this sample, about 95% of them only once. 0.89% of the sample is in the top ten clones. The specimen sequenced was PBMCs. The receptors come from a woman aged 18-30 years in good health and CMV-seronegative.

The CDR3 region has the DNA TGTGCCACACGGAGACTAGCGATAACCGGGGAGCTGTTTTTT. This translates into CATRRLAITGELFF. The chain combines TRBV7-8 with TRBJ2-2; 8 nucleotides line up with TRBD2. Germline V gene data show CDR1 as SGHVS and CDR2 as FQNEAQ. V dropped 10 bases and J dropped 5; count of bases not matched to a gene: 9. The length of the CDR3 is 14 residues.

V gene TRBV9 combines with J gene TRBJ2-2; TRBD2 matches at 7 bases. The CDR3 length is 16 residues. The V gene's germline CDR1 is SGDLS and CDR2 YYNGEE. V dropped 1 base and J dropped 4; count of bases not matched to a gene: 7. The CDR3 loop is CASSVIPSGGTGELFF. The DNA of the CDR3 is TGTGCCAGCAGCGTAATCCCCTCGGGGGGCACCGGGGAGCTGTTTTTT.

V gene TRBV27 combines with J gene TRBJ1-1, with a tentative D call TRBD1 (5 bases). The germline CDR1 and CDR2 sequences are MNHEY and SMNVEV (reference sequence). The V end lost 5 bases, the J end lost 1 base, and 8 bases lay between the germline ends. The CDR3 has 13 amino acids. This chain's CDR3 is CASSPTANTEAFF. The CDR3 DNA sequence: TGTGCCAGCAGTCCGACAGCGAACACTGAAGCTTTCTTT.

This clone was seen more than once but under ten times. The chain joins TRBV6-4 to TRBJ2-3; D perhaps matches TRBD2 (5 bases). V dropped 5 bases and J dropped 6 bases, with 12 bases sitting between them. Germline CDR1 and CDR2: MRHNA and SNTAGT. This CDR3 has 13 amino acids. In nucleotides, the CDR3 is TGTGCCAGCAGTAGTAAGGGAGAGGATACGCAGTATTTT. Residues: CASSSKGEDTQYF.

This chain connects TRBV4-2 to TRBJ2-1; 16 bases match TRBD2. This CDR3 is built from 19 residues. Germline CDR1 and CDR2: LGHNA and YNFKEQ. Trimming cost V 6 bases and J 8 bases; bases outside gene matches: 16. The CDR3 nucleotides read TGTGCCAGCAGTCCACCGGGACTAGCGGGGGGGAGTGGTATAGATGAGCAGTTCTTC. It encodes CASSPPGLAGGSGIDEQFF.

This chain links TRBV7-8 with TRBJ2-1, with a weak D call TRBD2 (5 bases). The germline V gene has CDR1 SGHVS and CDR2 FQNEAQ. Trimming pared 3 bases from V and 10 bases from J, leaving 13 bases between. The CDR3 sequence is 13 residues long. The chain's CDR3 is CASSLDSPSEQFF. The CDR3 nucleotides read TGTGCCAGCAGCTTGGACTCGCCGAGCGAGCAGTTCTTC.

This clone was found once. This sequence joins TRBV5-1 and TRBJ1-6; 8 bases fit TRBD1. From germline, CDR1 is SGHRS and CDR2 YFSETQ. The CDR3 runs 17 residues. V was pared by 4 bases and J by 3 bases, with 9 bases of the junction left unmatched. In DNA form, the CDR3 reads TGCGCCAGCAGCCCCGGGACAGGCATTAACTATAATTCACCCCTCCACTTT. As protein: CASSPGTGINYNSPLHF.

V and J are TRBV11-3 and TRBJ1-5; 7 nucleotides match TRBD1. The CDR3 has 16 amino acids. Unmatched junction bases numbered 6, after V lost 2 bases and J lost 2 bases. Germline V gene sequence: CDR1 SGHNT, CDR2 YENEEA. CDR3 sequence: CASSLPNRGRNQPQHF. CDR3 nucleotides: TGTGCCAGCAGCTTACCCAACAGGGGTCGCAATCAGCCCCAGCATTTT.